A selection of T cell receptor beta chains follows, all from one sample in a study of spatial heterogeneity in lung cancer. TCRdb recomputed calls from the 5' RACE reads with MiXCR, one row per CDR3 protein. The sample lists about 100,000 distinct CDR3 sequences; 4.4% were seen once. The sequencing here drew on lung tumor tissue, taken at surgery. The origin of the receptors is a male donor with early-stage non-small cell lung cancer. CDR3s include the opening cysteine and the closing phenylalanine or tryptophan. The D gene is left open where the match is weak. The listing skips clone size in some rows; elsewhere it reads once, few, many or a size class.

size	J	V	D	CDR3	DNA
NA	TRBJ2-2	TRBV6-5	NA	CASSYSGGYTGELFF	TGTGCCAGCAGTTACTCGGGGGGTTACACCGGGGAGCTGTTTTTT
many	TRBJ1-5	TRBV12-3/TRBV12-4	TRBD1	CASSLYAGTGNNQPQHF	TGTGCCAGCAGTTTATACGCCGGGACAGGGAACAATCAGCCCCAGCATTTT
many	TRBJ2-2	TRBV6-2/TRBV6-3	NA	CASKRTGNFNTGELFF	TGTGCCAGCAAGCGCACCGGAAATTTTAACACCGGGGAGCTGTTTTTT
many	TRBJ2-3	TRBV11-2	NA	CASSPTGGLVDTQYF	TGTGCCAGCAGCCCGACGGGGGGCCTGGTAGATACGCAGTATTTT
NA	TRBJ2-7	TRBV28	NA	CASSRIISEQYF	TGTGCCAGCAGCAGGATTATTTCCGAGCAGTACTTC
few	TRBJ1-1	TRBV20-1	NA	CSAPQTSTQKAFF	TGCAGTGCCCCCCAAACCTCTACACAGAAAGCTTTCTTT
few	TRBJ1-2	TRBV5-5	TRBD1	CASSSGTGPSYGYTF	TGTGCCAGCAGCTCCGGGACAGGGCCCAGCTATGGCTACACCTTC
many	TRBJ2-7	TRBV13	NA	CASSLGSRYYEQYF	TGTGCCAGCAGCTTAGGATCCCGGTACTACGAGCAGTACTTC
many	TRBJ2-5	TRBV3-1	NA	CASSYQGEGETQYF	TGTGCCAGCAGTTATCAGGGTGAGGGGGAGACCCAGTACTTC
NA	TRBJ1-1	TRBV12-5	NA	CASGFDTYEAFF	TGTGCTAGTGGTTTTGACACCTATGAAGCTTTCTTT
many	TRBJ2-6	TRBV5-1	TRBD1	CASSLFRQGFNVLTF	TGCGCCAGCAGCTTGTTCCGACAGGGTTTCAACGTCCTGACTTTC
many	TRBJ1-4	TRBV30	NA	CAWKWQYDEKLFF	TGTGCCTGGAAATGGCAATATGATGAAAAACTGTTTTTT
many	TRBJ1-4	TRBV11-2	NA	CASSGRNEKLFF	TGTGCCAGCAGCGGTCGTAATGAAAAACTGTTTTTT
many	TRBJ1-2	TRBV29-1	NA	CSVGNRGYGYTF	TGCAGCGTTGGAAACCGGGGCTATGGCTACACCTTC
many	TRBJ2-1	TRBV7-9	TRBD2	CASSRTSASSYNEQFF	TGTGCCAGCAGCCGAACTAGCGCGAGCTCCTACAATGAGCAGTTCTTC
NA	TRBJ1-4	TRBV18	NA	CASSPRSGFNEKLFF	TGTGCCAGCTCACCACGTTCAGGTTTCAATGAAAAACTGTTTTTT
many	TRBJ2-4	TRBV7-9	NA	CASSFGSGNIQYF	TGTGCCAGCAGCTTTGGTAGCGGAAACATTCAGTACTTC
many	TRBJ2-3	TRBV5-1	NA	CASRTGAGATQYF	TGCGCCAGCAGGACGGGGGCGGGAGCGACGCAGTATTTT
NA	TRBJ1-6	TRBV5-1	TRBD1	CASSFLPGQGDSPLHF	TGCGCCAGCAGCTTTCTTCCGGGACAGGGGGATTCACCCCTCCACTTT
many	TRBJ1-4	TRBV4-2	TRBD1	CASSTGQGAEKLFF	TGTGCCAGCAGCACGGGACAGGGGGCGGAAAAACTGTTTTTT
NA	TRBJ2-2	TRBV16	NA	CASSPNSDTGELFF	TGTGCCAGCAGCCCTAATAGCGACACCGGGGAGCTGTTTTTT
many	TRBJ2-1	TRBV6-1	NA	CASTRWGEQFF	TGTGCCAGCACCAGGTGGGGTGAGCAGTTCTTC
many	TRBJ1-1	TRBV12-3/TRBV12-4	NA	CASSFLGRDTEAFF	TGTGCCAGCAGTTTCCTGGGGAGGGACACTGAAGCTTTCTTT
many	TRBJ2-1	TRBV4-1	TRBD2	CASSQASGSGSYNEQFF	TGCGCCAGCAGCCAAGCTAGCGGGAGCGGGTCCTACAATGAGCAGTTCTTC
NA	TRBJ2-5	TRBV5-4	TRBD2	CASSLGTSGSETQYF	TGTGCCAGCAGCTTGGGGACTAGCGGGAGCGAGACCCAGTACTTC
few	TRBJ2-5	TRBV5-6	TRBD1	CASSLVQGKGETQYF	TGTGCCAGCAGCTTGGTACAGGGGAAAGGAGAGACCCAGTACTTC
many	TRBJ1-5	TRBV3-1	NA	CASSQGNRLGPQHF	TGTGCCAGCAGCCAAGGGAACCGCCTCGGGCCCCAGCATTTT
many	TRBJ1-4	TRBV12-3/TRBV12-4	TRBD1	CASSQGQGSEKLFF	TGTGCCAGCAGCCAGGGACAGGGTAGTGAAAAACTGTTTTTT
many	TRBJ1-4	TRBV12-3/TRBV12-4	NA	CASTQFGGAEKLFF	TGTGCCAGCACCCAGTTCGGGGGCGCGGAAAAACTGTTTTTT
many	TRBJ1-6	TRBV7-2	NA	CASSFSGAHSPLHF	TGTGCCAGCAGCTTTTCGGGGGCGCATTCACCCCTCCACTTT
many	TRBJ1-2	TRBV10-3	NA	CAIAGVEGDGYTF	TGTGCCATCGCGGGGGTGGAGGGCGATGGCTACACCTTC
many	TRBJ2-1	TRBV5-1	TRBD2	CASSLDSSGGRQFF	TGCGCCAGCAGCTTGGATAGTTCGGGGGGACGGCAGTTCTTC
many	TRBJ1-5	TRBV5-5	NA	CASSFRGAGQPQHF	TGTGCCAGCAGCTTTCGGGGGGCGGGTCAGCCCCAGCATTTT
many	TRBJ2-7	TRBV20-1	NA	CSAAPPRDLYEQYF	TGCAGTGCTGCCCCCCCGCGGGACCTGTACGAGCAGTACTTC
many	TRBJ2-7	TRBV6-2/TRBV6-3	NA	CASSYQDSYFYEQYF	TGTGCCAGCAGTTATCAGGACAGTTACTTCTACGAGCAGTACTTC
many	TRBJ2-7	TRBV20-1	TRBD1	CSAWGQGAREQYF	TGCAGTGCTTGGGGACAGGGGGCACGCGAGCAGTACTTC
many	TRBJ1-2	TRBV5-1	TRBD1	CASSTEGAGYTF	TGCGCCAGCAGCACCGAGGGGGCTGGCTACACCTTC
many	TRBJ2-1	TRBV12-3/TRBV12-4	TRBD1	CASSDRGAIYNEQFF	TGTGCCAGCAGCGACAGGGGGGCAATCTACAATGAGCAGTTCTTC
many	TRBJ2-3	TRBV20-1	NA	CSASTVNTDTQYF	TGCAGTGCTTCTACAGTGAACACAGATACGCAGTATTTT
few	TRBJ2-7	TRBV6-1	NA	CASSNLRGSFDEQYF	TGTGCCAGCAGTAACTTACGGGGTTCTTTCGACGAGCAGTACTTC
many	TRBJ2-7	TRBV4-2	TRBD2	CASSQPTSGRTYEQYF	TGTGCCAGCAGCCAACCTACTAGCGGAAGAACCTACGAGCAGTACTTC
many	TRBJ2-7	TRBV13	NA	CASSPGTSFYEQYF	TGTGCCAGCAGCCCCGGAACCAGCTTTTACGAGCAGTACTTC
few	TRBJ2-5	TRBV4-1	NA	CASSQTSQETQYF	TGCGCCAGCAGCCAAACATCACAAGAGACCCAGTACTTC
few	TRBJ1-2	TRBV4-1	NA	CASSQNRVTNYGYTF	TGCGCCAGCAGCCAGAACCGCGTCACGAACTATGGCTACACCTTC
NA	TRBJ2-7	TRBV3-1	TRBD1	CASSRAGTATYEQYF	TGTGCCAGCAGCCGAGCCGGGACAGCGACCTACGAGCAGTACTTC